The 6 T cell receptor beta chains given below trace back to one sample, sequenced in a study of T cell responses to AZD1222 COVID-19 vaccine. The method was immunoSEQ multiplex PCR; TCRdb's version includes in-frame clones alone and lacks a portion of them. There are about 140,000 clones in the sample; 91% occur only once, and 2.8% lies in the top ten. The sample was peripheral blood, taken on day 0 of AZD1222 vaccination. The receptors stem from an adult in good health.

The rearrangement uses TRBV19 and TRBJ2-7; the D gene is possibly TRBD2 (5 bases). The CDR3 covers 13 residues. Trimming took off 5 bases at V and 3 bases at J, with 11 bases between the two ends. CDR1 and CDR2 (germline): LNHDA, SQIVND (reference sequence). The CDR3 region is CASSDGLFYEQYF. The CDR3 coding sequence is TGTGCCAGTAGTGACGGACTGTTCTACGAGCAGTACTTC.

The chain carries TRBV6-2 or TRBV6-3 and TRBJ1-2, with a tentative D call TRBD1 (5 bases). The CDR3 loop spans 12 amino acids. Trimming cost V 5 bases and J 4 bases, with 8 bases left between them. Germline V CDR1 and CDR2: MNHEY, SVGEGT. This CDR3 reads CASSDRPYGYTF. DNA for the CDR3: TGTGCCAGCAGTGACAGACCCTATGGCTACACCTTC.

J is TRBJ1-2 and V is TRBV11-3; 9 bases match TRBD1. V was pared by 4 bases and J by 6 bases, with 12 bases of the junction left unmatched. This CDR3 comprises 16 residues. Germline V CDR1 and CDR2: SGHNT, YENEEA. In DNA, the CDR3 is TGTGCCAGCAGCTCCCGAGGGGGACAGGGATCGGATGGCTACACCTTC. It translates to CASSSRGGQGSDGYTF.

The chain has TRBV10-3 and TRBJ2-2; a weak D match, TRBD2 (6 bases). V was pared by 6 bases and J by 5 bases, with 13 bases between. The V gene's germline CDR1 is ENHRY and CDR2 SYGVKD. The CDR3 is 14 residues long. In nucleotides, the CDR3 is TGTGCCATCAGACCCAGGGAGGTAACCGGGGAGCTGTTTTTT. This encodes CAIRPREVTGELFF.

The J gene is TRBJ1-2, the V gene TRBV12-3 or TRBV12-4; 9 nucleotides agree with TRBD1. There are 10 residues in the CDR3. Germline trimming cut 8 bases from V and 9 bases from J; bases unmatched to any gene: 1. Here the CDR3 reads CASGTGSYTF. The CDR3 DNA reads as TGTGCCAGCGGGACAGGGAGCTACACCTTC.

The gene calls are TRBV3-1 (or the pseudogene TRBV3-2) and TRBJ2-1; 9 bases fit TRBD2. The germline gives CDR1 LGHDT, CDR2 YNNKEL (reference sequence). J gave up 3 bases and V 0 bases, and 12 bases lay outside the gene matches. The CDR3 runs to 19 residues. DNA of the CDR3: TGTGCCAGCAGCCAAGATCAGAGTAGCGGGAGATCTGACTACAATGAGCAGTTCTTC. Amino acid sequence: CASSQDQSSGRSDYNEQFF.